Following are 24 T cell receptor beta chains from one sample sequenced in a study of blood T cell repertoires in COVID-19. Clones were sequenced by immunoSEQ multiplex PCR, and TCRdb holds only the in-frame ones, with some missing. The profile shows about 200,000 clones, roughly 80% of them singletons. The sample was peripheral blood. Source of these receptors: a woman aged 40 to 55 with COVID-19, enrolled during active disease.

V is TRBV27 and J is TRBJ2-2; the match to TRBD1 covers 8 bases. From germline, CDR1 is MNHEY and CDR2 SMNVEV (reference sequence). J was trimmed by 2 bases and V by 6 bases; bases with no gene match: 2. This CDR3 region has 14 residues. This chain's CDR3 is CASRGQVNTGELFF. CDR3 nucleotide sequence: TGTGCCAGCAGGGGACAGGTCAACACCGGGGAGCTGTTTTTT.

The chain is built from TRBV7-9 and TRBJ1-1; D is possibly TRBD1 (5 bases). The CDR3 is 13 amino acids. The germline CDR1 and CDR2 sequences are SEHNR and FQNEAQ (reference sequence). V dropped 5 bases and J dropped 3 bases, with 10 bases sitting between them. In DNA form, the CDR3 reads TGTGCCAGCAGCCGGGACTCAGACACTGAAGCTTTCTTT. Protein product: CASSRDSDTEAFF.

CDR3 DNA sequence: TGTGCCAGCAGATACAGGGGGCATCAAGCTTTCTTT. This gives the protein CASRYRGHQAFF. The J gene is TRBJ1-1, the V gene TRBV5-8; 9 positions agree with TRBD1. V shed 5 bases and J 9 bases; nucleotides not matched to a gene: 5. This CDR3 has 12 residues. CDR1 and CDR2 (germline): SGHTS, YDEGEE.

This rearrangement joins TRBV7-3 to TRBJ1-6; no definite D call. This CDR3 spans 15 amino acids. The germline V and J ends were trimmed by 3 bases and 5 bases, with 11 bases remaining between them. Per the germline V gene, CDR1 is SGHTA and CDR2 is FQGTGA. CDR3: CASSLGGGDNSPLHF. CDR3 nucleotides: TGTGCCAGCAGCTTGGGAGGCGGTGATAATTCACCCCTCCACTTT.

The genes are TRBV6-2 or TRBV6-3 and TRBJ2-1, with 8 positions matching TRBD2. Trimming removed 0 bases from V and 5 bases from J; junction bases left unmatched: 6. Germline values: CDR1 MNHEY, CDR2 SVGEGT. The CDR3 is 16 residues long. The CDR3 region is CASSYSLAGGDNEQFF. The CDR3 DNA follows: TGTGCCAGCAGTTACTCGTTGGCCGGGGGGGACAATGAGCAGTTCTTC.

The chain couples TRBV21-1 to TRBJ1-1; the table names TRBD1, a call not compared with the DNA. TRBV21-1 is assigned pseudogene status. The CDR3 contains 21 residues. Here the CDR3 DNA reads TGTGCCAGCAGCCGAGCGGGGGGACAGGGGTATGTCGGAGGGTTGAACACTGAAGCTTTCTTT. This sequence encodes CASSRAGGQGYVGGLNTEAFF.

This chain links TRBV5-4 with TRBJ1-2; 8 bases line up with TRBD1. Looked up from germline, CDR1 is SGHNT and CDR2 is YYREEE (reference sequence). The CDR3 length is 14 residues. The J segment lost 4 bases and the V segment lost 3 bases, leaving 5 bases of the junction unmatched. The CDR3 is CASSSGQGGYGYTF. The CDR3 region has the DNA TGTGCCAGCAGCTCCGGACAGGGAGGCTATGGCTACACCTTC. The whole variable domain, remainder taken from reference TRBV5-4 and TRBJ1-2, is ETGVTQSPTHLIKTRGQQVTLRCSSQSGHNTVSWYQQALGQGPQFIFQYYREEENGRGNFPPRFSGLQFPNYSSELNVNALELDDSALYLCASSSGQGGYGYTFGSGTRLTVV.

This clone came up a few times. The V and J genes are TRBV5-1 and TRBJ2-3; D remains ambiguous. V lost 6 bases and J 0 bases, leaving 11 bases between the germline ends. The V gene's germline CDR1 is SGHRS and CDR2 YFSETQ. The CDR3 spans 14 residues. CDR3 DNA sequence: TGCGCCAGCACAGAGGTCATTAGCACAGATACGCAGTATTTT. Amino acids: CASTEVISTDTQYF.

V is TRBV7-2 and J is TRBJ1-3, with 8 bases lining up with TRBD1. CDR1 and CDR2 (germline): SGHTA, FQGNSA. Trimming took 3 bases from V and 3 from J; bases not matched to a gene: 1. The CDR3 extends over 14 amino acids. The CDR3 DNA reads TGTGCCAGCAGCTTGACAGGGGATGGAAACACCATATATTTT. It yields the protein CASSLTGDGNTIYF.

This chain connects TRBV10-1 to TRBJ2-1; TRBD2 matches at 13 bases. The CDR3 loop spans 17 amino acids. Germline V gene sequence: CDR1 WNHNN, CDR2 SYGVQD (reference sequence). V dropped 6 bases and J dropped 7; count of bases not matched to a gene: 12. The CDR3 bases are TGCGCCAGCAGCGGGAGAGAGAAGACTAGCGGGAGGAATGAGCAGTTCTTC. It translates to CASSGREKTSGRNEQFF.

The chain is built from TRBV4-1 and TRBJ2-5; D is possibly TRBD1 (6 bases). The CDR3 extends over 14 amino acids. V was trimmed by 2 bases and J by 1 base, leaving 8 bases between them. Germline V gene lookup returns CDR1 MGHRA and CDR2 YSYEKL. The CDR3 reads CASSQTGPQETQYF. DNA of the CDR3: TGCGCCAGCAGCCAAACAGGGCCCCAAGAGACCCAGTACTTC.

The chain combines TRBV10-1 with TRBJ2-3; D may be TRBD1 (5 bases). Trimming stripped 8 bases from V and 2 bases from J, with 11 bases between. This CDR3 has 13 residues. Germline CDR1 and CDR2: WNHNN and SYGVQD (reference sequence). Written as DNA, the CDR3 is TGCGCCAGCCCTGGACAATTCACAGATACGCAGTATTTT. Translating it yields CASPGQFTDTQYF.

V and J are TRBV5-1 and TRBJ1-3; 9 nucleotides line up with TRBD1. CDR3 size: 17 residues. Germline loops: CDR1 SGHRS, CDR2 YFSETQ. The V and J ends lost 2 bases and 0 bases, in that order; junction bases with no gene match: 6. CDR3 coding DNA: TGCGCCAGCAGCTTTACAGGGGGCGGAAGCTCTGGAAACACCATATATTTT. Its translation: CASSFTGGGSSGNTIYF.

V is TRBV7-9 and J is TRBJ2-3; D not certain. V lost 1 base, J lost 2 bases, and 10 bases lay in between. The CDR3 sequence is 15 residues long. Germline assignment: CDR1 SEHNR and CDR2 FQNEAQ (reference sequence). For the CDR3, the DNA is TGTGCCAGCAGCTTAGAAAGATACTACACAGATACGCAGTATTTT. It is translated as CASSLERYYTDTQYF. The full variable domain, its missing parts supplied by reference TRBV7-9 and TRBJ2-3, is DTGVSQNPRHKITKRGQNVTFRCDPISEHNRLYWYRQTLGQGPEFLTYFQNEAQLEKSRLLSDRFSAERPKGSFSTLEIQRTEQGDSAMYLCASSLERYYTDTQYFGPGTRLTVL.

The V call is TRBV7-2, the J call TRBJ2-7; tentative D call: TRBD2 (7 bases). The CDR3 loop spans 15 amino acids. Trimming stripped 6 bases from V and 0 bases from J, with 15 bases between. Germline V gene data show CDR1 as SGHTA and CDR2 as FQGNSA. CDR3 sequence: CASSPRGPSSYEQYF. In DNA form, the CDR3 reads TGTGCCAGCAGTCCGCGGGGGCCGAGCTCCTACGAGCAGTACTTC.

This rearrangement joins TRBV5-1 to TRBJ1-2, with a weak D call TRBD1 (5 bases). The V end was cut by 5 bases, the J end by 2 bases, with 10 bases between. Germline-derived CDR1 and CDR2 are SGHRS and YFSETQ. The CDR3 is 13 amino acids. CDR3 bases: TGCGCCAGCAGGGAACAGGACAACTATGGCTACACCTTC. It encodes CASREQDNYGYTF.

The chain joins TRBV7-6 to TRBJ1-2; weak D call: TRBD1 (6 bases). Germline V gives CDR1 SGHVS, CDR2 FNYEAQ. With 2 bases removed from V and 8 bases from J, the gap between germline ends came to 12 bases. The CDR3 is 13 residues long. The CDR3 DNA reads TGTGCCAGCAGCTTAAACAGGGTGGACGGCTACACCTTC. It is translated as CASSLNRVDGYTF.

Only one count was recorded for this clone. The CDR3 bases are TGTGCCATCAGTGAAGAGGGGGGGATTGGCTACACCTTC. Amino acid sequence: CAISEEGGIGYTF. The chain carries TRBV10-3 and TRBJ1-2, with D possibly matching TRBD1 (6 bases). In germline, CDR1 is ENHRY, CDR2 SYGVKD. The CDR3 has 13 residues. Trimming removed 3 bases at V and 7 bases at J, with 12 bases between.

The V call is TRBV6-2 or TRBV6-3, the J call TRBJ1-3; maybe TRBD1 (6 bases). Per germline, CDR1 MNHEY and CDR2 SVGEGT. The CDR3 extends over 16 amino acids. Deletions cut 5 bases from V and 4 bases from J, with 18 bases between. CDR3 loop: CASSAGGGPVGNTIYF. The DNA for the CDR3 is TGTGCCAGCAGTGCCGGCGGGGGGCCTGTAGGAAACACCATATATTTT.

The chain recombines TRBV3-1 (or the pseudogene TRBV3-2) with TRBJ2-5; the D gene is possibly TRBD2 (5 bases). V was trimmed by 0 bases and J by 9 bases, leaving 14 bases between them. The germline V gene has CDR1 LGHDT and CDR2 YNNKEL (reference sequence). This CDR3 has 14 amino acids. CDR3 in amino acids: CASSQESRAESQYF. The CDR3 DNA sequence: TGTGCCAGCAGCCAAGAGTCGAGGGCGGAATCCCAGTACTTC.

V is TRBV13 and J is TRBJ1-6; 8 nucleotides match TRBD1. There are 14 residues in the CDR3. The ends lost 4 bases at V and 10 bases at J; junction bases unmatched: 6. Germline assignment: CDR1 PRHDT and CDR2 FYEKMQ (reference sequence). The CDR3 region has the DNA TGTGCCAGCAGCTCAAACAGGGGGAGGTCACCCCTCCACTTT. Amino acid sequence: CASSSNRGRSPLHF.

CDR3 nucleotides: TGTGCCAGCTCACTCGGACAGGGCTCCTACAATGAGCAGTTCTTC. It codes for CASSLGQGSYNEQFF. The chain has TRBV18 and TRBJ2-1; 8 positions match TRBD1. In germline, CDR1 is KGHSH, CDR2 LQKENI. With 4 bases clipped from V and 0 bases from J, the junction kept 2 bases outside the gene matches. The CDR3 is made up of 15 amino acids. The entire variable domain, with the rest obtained from reference TRBV18 and TRBJ2-1, is as follows: NAGVMQNPRHLVRRRGQEARLRCSPMKGHSHVYWYRQLPEEGLKFMVYLQKENIIDESGMPKERFSAEFPKEGPSILRIQQVVRGDSAAYFCASSLGQGSYNEQFFGPGTRLTVL.

J is TRBJ2-1 and V is TRBV5-1; 7 positions match TRBD1. This CDR3 is built from 16 residues. Looked up from germline, CDR1 is SGHRS and CDR2 is YFSETQ. Trimming removed 4 bases from V and 2 bases from J; junction bases left unmatched: 9. The CDR3 here is CASSPEQGLAYNEQFF. The DNA for the CDR3 is TGCGCCAGCAGCCCGGAACAGGGGCTAGCCTACAATGAGCAGTTCTTC.

The chain couples TRBV7-2 to TRBJ2-3; D is possibly TRBD1 (6 bases). There are 15 residues in the CDR3. Germline CDR1 SGHTA, CDR2 FQGNSA. Trimming removed 1 base from V and 6 bases from J, with 14 bases in between. DNA of the CDR3: TGTGCCAGCAGCTTAGAATGGCAGGGGCTGGATACGCAGTATTTT. Amino acid sequence: CASSLEWQGLDTQYF.